The next 10 T cell receptor beta chains were all read from a single sample in a study of OX40 agonist ivuxolimab in advanced cancers. This table comes from immunoSEQ multiplex PCR, and its TCRdb copy is limited to in-frame clones, with some not included. The sample yields approximately 70,000 clones, more than 85% seen once. The specimen comprised CD4+ or CD8+ T cells sorted from blood, sampled in a trial of the OX40 agonist ivuxolimab. These receptors were obtained from an adult with an advanced solid tumor such as melanoma, head and neck, liver or kidney cancer.

The chain combines TRBV5-1 with TRBJ2-7; 8 bases are a match to TRBD1. V lost 3 bases and J lost 0; bases outside the gene matches: 8. The CDR3 contains 16 residues. Germline CDR1 reads SGHRS; CDR2 reads YFSETQ. CDR3 in DNA: TGCGCCAGCAGCTCGGGCCGGGACAGGAGCTCCTACGAGCAGTACTTC. This codes for CASSSGRDRSSYEQYF.

The V gene is TRBV29-1, the J gene TRBJ2-1, with 11 positions matching TRBD2. With V trimmed by 3 bases and J by 8 bases, 6 bases remained unmatched. This CDR3 region has 14 residues. Germline V CDR1 and CDR2: SQVTM, ANQGSEA. The CDR3: CSVDSLAGGDEQFF. CDR3 DNA: TGCAGCGTTGACTCCCTAGCGGGAGGCGATGAGCAGTTCTTC.

The chain has TRBV29-1 and TRBJ2-1; D is perhaps TRBD2 (6 bases). V gave up 0 bases and J gave up 9 bases, with 15 bases separating them. The CDR3 covers 14 residues. Germline V gene data show CDR1 as SQVTM and CDR2 as ANQGSEA. DNA of the CDR3: TGCAGCGTTGAAGATTATCCTAGCGTTAGTGAGCAGTTCTTC. Protein product: CSVEDYPSVSEQFF.

The J gene is TRBJ1-2, the V gene TRBV5-4; TRBD1 agrees at 7 bases. This CDR3 is 13 amino acids long. The germline V gene has CDR1 SGHNT and CDR2 YYREEE (reference sequence). With V trimmed by 1 base and J by 4 bases, 1 base remained unmatched. The CDR3 sequence is CASSLPGGYGYTF. The DNA for the CDR3 is TGTGCCAGCAGCTTGCCAGGGGGCTATGGCTACACCTTC.

The chain recombines TRBV27 with TRBJ2-7; D tentatively reads TRBD1 or TRBD2 (7 bases each). The CDR3 sequence is 15 residues long. Germline-derived CDR1 and CDR2 are MNHEY and SMNVEV (reference sequence). Trimming took off 6 bases at V and 2 bases at J, with 17 bases between the two ends. The CDR3 loop reads CASSYQGGATYEQYF. CDR3 bases: TGTGCCAGCAGCTACCAGGGGGGGGCTACCTACGAGCAGTACTTC.

The V call is TRBV9, the J call TRBJ2-1; 7 bases fit TRBD2. Germline loops: CDR1 SGDLS, CDR2 YYNGEE. After removal of 0 bases from V and 8 bases from J, the junction contained 14 bases not matched to a gene. CDR3 size: 17 residues. The CDR3 loop reads CASSVGIGEGYRHEQFF. The DNA for the CDR3 is TGTGCCAGCAGCGTAGGGATTGGGGAGGGCTACAGACATGAGCAGTTCTTC.

The chain carries TRBV15 and TRBJ2-1; possible D gene TRBD1, 7 bases. Germline values: CDR1 LNHNV, CDR2 YYDKDF (reference sequence). The CDR3 is 15 residues long. Deletions cut 3 bases from V and 5 bases from J, with 14 bases between. The CDR3 loop is CATSRGGQMNNEQFF. The DNA for the CDR3 is TGTGCCACCAGCAGGGGGGGACAGATGAACAATGAGCAGTTCTTC.

The chain has TRBV9 and TRBJ2-1, with 11 positions matching TRBD2. J lost 8 bases, V lost 2 bases, and 9 bases had no gene match. The CDR3 loop spans 16 amino acids. Germline lookup yields CDR1 SGDLS and CDR2 YYNGEE. CDR3 protein: CASSVYSGRATDEQFF. CDR3 DNA: TGTGCCAGCAGCGTTTATAGCGGGAGGGCCACAGATGAGCAGTTCTTC.

This chain connects TRBV11-2 to TRBJ2-3; 12 bases align to TRBD2. Germline V lookup: CDR1 SGHAT, CDR2 FQNNGV. V shed 5 bases, J shed 3 bases, and the junction held 6 bases outside the gene matches. The CDR3 runs to 16 residues. CDR3 in amino acids: CASSRGGTSGTDTQYF. The DNA of the CDR3 is TGTGCCAGCAGCCGCGGGGGGACTAGCGGGACAGATACGCAGTATTTT. The variable domain in full, with the rest retrieved from reference TRBV11-2 and TRBJ2-3, is EAGVAQSPRYKIIEKRQSVAFWCNPISGHATLYWYQQILGQGPKLLIQFQNNGVVDDSQLPKDRFSAERLKGVDSTLKIQPAKLEDSAVYLCASSRGGTSGTDTQYFGPGTRLTVL.

The chain is built from TRBV6-5 and TRBJ2-7; D unclear. V was shortened by 0 bases and J by 4 bases, with 13 bases between the two germline ends. Germline CDR1 and CDR2: MNHEY and SVGAGI. This CDR3 is 15 amino acids long. DNA of the CDR3: TGTGCCAGCAGTTACTCGGGTAGCAGTACTTACGAGCAGTACTTC. Encoded protein: CASSYSGSSTYEQYF.